The rows below give T cell receptor beta chains drawn from one sample of a study of cytotoxic CD8 clonotypes in ibrutinib-treated CLL. Libraries were prepared by immunoSEQ multiplex PCR; TCRdb keeps only in-frame clonotypes and omits some of them. In the table there are approximately 130,000 clones, around 84% of which are singletons. The input for sequencing was PBMCs, taken after 24 months of ibrutinib treatment. These receptors all come from a human donor with chronic lymphocytic leukemia. The CDR3 runs from the conserved cysteine through the conserved F or W. A D gene is named only where the DNA matches it firmly. Clone size is stated in some rows and not others, as once, few, many or a class when expanded.

CDR3: CASSFSGGYGYTF
DNA: TGTGCCAGCAGCTTCTCAGGGGGCTATGGCTACACCTTC
D: TRBD1
V: TRBV7-2
size: NA
J: TRBJ1-2

CDR3: CASSADQIQPQHF
DNA: TGTGCCAGCAGTGCGGACCAGATTCAGCCCCAGCATTTT
D: NA
V: TRBV28
size: NA
J: TRBJ1-5

CDR3: CASSLGGWTGELFF
DNA: TGTGCCAGCAGCTTAGGGGGTTGGACCGGGGAGCTGTTTTTT
D: NA
V: TRBV5-4
size: NA
J: TRBJ2-2

CDR3: CASGLRGMENTEAFF
DNA: TGTGCTAGTGGTTTGCGTGGAATGGAGAACACTGAAGCTTTCTTT
D: NA
V: TRBV12-5
size: NA
J: TRBJ1-1

CDR3: CASSPTQGFEAFF
DNA: TGTGCCAGCAGCCCCACTCAGGGGTTTGAAGCTTTCTTT
D: NA
V: TRBV9
size: NA
J: TRBJ1-1

CDR3: CASSLSAALGYYGYTF
DNA: TGTGCCAGCAGTTTATCAGCGGCCCTCGGCTACTATGGCTACACCTTC
D: NA
V: TRBV28
size: NA
J: TRBJ1-2

CDR3: CASSSPRVERTGELFF
DNA: TGTGCCAGCAGTTCACCCCGGGTCGAGCGGACCGGGGAGCTGTTTTTT
D: NA
V: TRBV27
size: NA
J: TRBJ2-2

CDR3: CASSFNSQGRSTEAFF
DNA: TGCGCCAGCAGCTTCAACTCGCAGGGGCGGAGCACTGAAGCTTTCTTT
D: NA
V: TRBV5-1
size: NA
J: TRBJ1-1

CDR3: CAWSEGFGSPLHF
DNA: TGTGCCTGGAGTGAGGGTTTCGGGTCACCCCTCCACTTT
D: NA
V: TRBV30
size: NA
J: TRBJ1-6

CDR3: CASRLGVGGSYNEQFF
DNA: TGTGCCAGCAGGCTGGGAGTAGGGGGCTCCTACAATGAGCAGTTCTTC
D: NA
V: TRBV21-1
size: NA
J: TRBJ2-1

CDR3: CAAEGIAGGGLLYNEQFF
DNA: TGTGCCGCAGAGGGGATAGCAGGCGGGGGGCTGCTCTACAATGAGCAGTTCTTC
D: TRBD2
V: TRBV7-9
size: NA
J: TRBJ2-1

CDR3: CASSLRGGEQYF
DNA: TGTGCCAGCAGCTTGAGGGGCGGGGAGCAGTACTTC
D: NA
V: TRBV9
size: once
J: TRBJ2-7

CDR3: CASSSTPANTGELFF
DNA: TGTGCCAGCAGCTCTACACCAGCGAACACCGGGGAGCTGTTTTTT
D: NA
V: TRBV7-3
size: NA
J: TRBJ2-2

CDR3: CASAINQDRGAFF
DNA: TGCGCCAGCGCTATCAATCAGGACAGGGGAGCTTTCTTT
D: TRBD1
V: TRBV10-2
size: NA
J: TRBJ1-1

CDR3: CASSTKGLYNEKLFF
DNA: TGTGCCAGCAGCACGAAGGGGCTGTATAATGAAAAACTGTTTTTT
D: NA
V: TRBV7-9
size: NA
J: TRBJ1-4

CDR3: CAISEQGAGYTEAFF
DNA: TGTGCCATCAGTGAACAGGGGGCGGGGTACACTGAAGCTTTCTTT
D: TRBD1
V: TRBV10-3
size: NA
J: TRBJ1-1

CDR3: CASSVGGVGDTQYF
DNA: TGTGCCAGCAGCGTAGGAGGGGTTGGCGATACGCAGTATTTT
D: NA
V: TRBV9
size: once
J: TRBJ2-3

CDR3: CASSPLAGAITDTQYF
DNA: TGTGCCAGCAGCCCCCTAGCGGGGGCCATAACAGATACGCAGTATTTT
D: TRBD2
V: TRBV7-2
size: NA
J: TRBJ2-3

CDR3: CASSPTGTGGNTEAFF
DNA: TGTGCCAGCTCACCGACTGGGACAGGAGGGAACACTGAAGCTTTCTTT
D: TRBD1
V: TRBV18
size: once
J: TRBJ1-1

CDR3: CSVDPGQGSGEAFF
DNA: TGCAGCGTTGATCCGGGACAGGGATCCGGTGAAGCTTTCTTT
D: TRBD1
V: TRBV29-1
size: NA
J: TRBJ1-1

CDR3: CAISGGQLSSNYGYTF
DNA: TGTGCCATCAGTGGGGGACAGCTGTCATCTAACTATGGCTACACCTTC
D: TRBD1
V: TRBV10-3
size: NA
J: TRBJ1-2

CDR3: CASSGYRGPGTEAFF
DNA: TGTGCCAGCAGCGGATACAGGGGGCCGGGCACTGAAGCTTTCTTT
D: TRBD1
V: TRBV9
size: NA
J: TRBJ1-1

CDR3: CASSGRNTEAFF
DNA: TGTGCCAGCAGTGGCAGGAACACTGAAGCTTTCTTT
D: NA
V: TRBV6-5
size: NA
J: TRBJ1-1

CDR3: CASSLGAGHQETQYF
DNA: TGCGCCAGCAGCTTGGGGGCAGGCCACCAAGAGACCCAGTACTTC
D: NA
V: TRBV5-1
size: NA
J: TRBJ2-5

CDR3: CASSESSYNSPLHF
DNA: TGTGCCAGTAGCGAGAGCTCCTATAATTCACCCCTCCACTTT
D: NA
V: TRBV19
size: NA
J: TRBJ1-6

CDR3: CASSSGDGYTF
DNA: TGTGCCAGCAGCTCAGGGGATGGCTACACCTTC
D: NA
V: TRBV5-6
size: NA
J: TRBJ1-2

CDR3: CASSSYTDTQYF
DNA: TGTGCCAGCAGTTCATACACAGATACGCAGTATTTT
D: NA
V: TRBV6-5
size: once
J: TRBJ2-3

CDR3: CASSPTAGDTNEKLFF
DNA: TGTGCCAGCTCACCGACGGCGGGAGACACTAATGAAAAACTGTTTTTT
D: NA
V: TRBV18
size: NA
J: TRBJ1-4

CDR3: CASSDHVRQGAPTYNSPLHF
DNA: TGTGCCAGCAGTGACCACGTCCGCCAGGGGGCGCCGACCTATAATTCACCCCTCCACTTT
D: TRBD1
V: TRBV6-1
size: NA
J: TRBJ1-6

CDR3: CASSRRAGTPELFF
DNA: NA
D: NA
V: TRBV28
size: NA
J: TRBJ2-2

CDR3: CSVRDLDDQPQHF
DNA: TGCAGCGTTCGGGACTTGGACGATCAGCCCCAGCATTTT
D: NA
V: TRBV29-1
size: NA
J: TRBJ1-5

CDR3: CASSVTQSSQPLHF
DNA: TGCGCCAGCAGTGTAACACAATCCTCTCAACCCCTCCACTTT
D: NA
V: TRBV10-2
size: few
J: TRBJ1-6

CDR3: CASSYRGTYEQYF
DNA: TGTGCCAGCAGTTACAGAGGAACCTACGAGCAGTACTTC
D: NA
V: TRBV6-5
size: NA
J: TRBJ2-7

CDR3: CASSLFSGGAPYGYTF
DNA: TGTGCCAGCAGCTTATTCTCGGGGGGGGCCCCTTATGGCTACACCTTC
D: NA
V: TRBV7-8
size: NA
J: TRBJ1-2

CDR3: CSVEEFRDTGELFF
DNA: TGCAGCGTTGAAGAATTCAGGGACACCGGGGAGCTGTTTTTT
D: NA
V: TRBV29-1
size: many
J: TRBJ2-2

CDR3: CASRRWGTEAFF
DNA: TGTGCCAGCAGAAGGTGGGGCACTGAAGCTTTCTTT
D: NA
V: TRBV27
size: NA
J: TRBJ1-1

CDR3: CASSLFGLAGSSYNEQFF
DNA: TGTGCCAGCAGTTTATTTGGACTAGCGGGGAGCTCCTACAATGAGCAGTTCTTC
D: TRBD2
V: TRBV27
size: once
J: TRBJ2-1